Listed below are T cell receptor beta chains from one sample, sequenced in a study of shared clonotypes between healthy human individuals. Sequencing was performed with immunoSEQ multiplex PCR; in TCRdb, only in-frame clones are kept and a portion is missing. The sample consists of about 2.2 million clones, roughly 91% of them appearing once. The specimen sequenced was naive CD8+ T cells from PBMCs. These TCRs come from a young man in good health. Some clones in this sample may be carry-over from other donors' samples. Each CDR3 is given with its conserved first and last residue. D genes are given only for firm matches.

V gene	J gene	D gene	CDR3 protein	CDR3 DNA
TRBV7-3	TRBJ1-1	TRBD1	CASSLWDRQEAFF	TGTGCCAGCAGCCTGTGGGACAGACAAGAAGCTTTCTTT
TRBV27	TRBJ2-1	-	CASSQLNEQFF	TGTGCCAGCAGCCAGCTTAATGAGCAGTTCTTC
TRBV27	TRBJ2-7	TRBD1	CASSIGTDPYEQYF	TGTGCCAGCAGCATCGGGACAGACCCTTACGAGCAGTACTTC
TRBV6-1	TRBJ1-4	-	CASSDPHRDKNEKLFF	TGTGCCAGCAGTGATCCCCACCGGGACAAGAATGAAAAACTGTTTTTT
TRBV27	TRBJ2-1	TRBD2	CASSSSGRRNEQFF	TGTGCCAGCAGTTCTAGCGGGAGGCGCAATGAGCAGTTCTTC
TRBV29-1	TRBJ2-1	TRBD2	CSAQAAGGFSTEQFF	TGCAGCGCTCAGGCAGCGGGAGGATTTAGCACTGAGCAGTTCTTC
TRBV4-3	TRBJ2-2	-	CASSQAAGPAWELFF	TGCGCCAGCAGCCAAGCGGCGGGTCCCGCCTGGGAGCTGTTTTTT
TRBV6-5	TRBJ2-1	-	CASQYRVHEQFF	TGTGCCAGCCAATACAGGGTACATGAGCAGTTCTTC
TRBV7-9	TRBJ2-7	-	CASSRAVYEQYF	TGTGCCAGCAGCCGGGCGGTATACGAGCAGTACTTC
TRBV29-1	TRBJ2-7	TRBD2	CSVVSSGKSSSYEQYF	TGCAGCGTTGTGTCTAGCGGGAAATCGAGCTCCTACGAGCAGTACTTC
TRBV11-2	TRBJ2-5	-	CASSLGPGETQYF	TGTGCCAGCAGCTTAGGACCGGGGGAGACCCAGTACTTC
TRBV2	TRBJ1-5	-	CASSEVSAPDSNQPQHF	TGTGCCAGCAGTGAAGTATCCGCCCCAGATAGCAATCAGCCCCAGCATTTT
TRBV27	TRBJ2-1	TRBD2	CASSLYFGGDNEQFF	TGTGCCAGCAGTTTATATTTCGGGGGGGACAATGAGCAGTTCTTC